Below, one T cell receptor beta chain is given with its context. CDR1 and CDR2 (germline): DFQATT, SNEGSKA (reference sequence). Trimming took 5 bases from V and 6 from J, leaving 19 bases between them. The CDR3 extends over 14 amino acids. This record belongs to a study of CD8+CD57+ T cells in acquired aplastic anemia. Genomic DNA, the template, was used for profiling of the TCR beta VDJ and CDR3. One entry per CDR3 protein results from TCRdb running MiXCR on the reads. The sample includes approximately 380,000 distinct CDR3 sequences, 65% to 80% of them seen just once. V is TRBV20-1 and J is TRBJ1-1; no definite D call. Source material: sorted CD4+, CD8+, or CD8+CD57+ T cells (not recorded which) from PBMCs. This TCR was sampled from a human donor in good health, serving as a control. The CDR3 DNA sequence: TGCAGTGCTTCCACACAACCCTCACACCCTGAAGCTTTCTTT. Translating it yields CSASTQPSHPEAFF.